These 6 T cell receptor beta chains were all obtained from the same sample, sequenced in a study of OX40 agonist ivuxolimab in advanced cancers. Libraries were prepared by immunoSEQ multiplex PCR; TCRdb keeps only in-frame clonotypes and omits some of them. Of roughly 65,000 clones listed, about nine tenths are singletons. This material consisted of CD4+ or CD8+ T cells sorted from blood, taken in a trial of the OX40 agonist ivuxolimab. Receptors originate from an adult with an advanced solid tumor such as melanoma, head and neck, liver or kidney cancer.

This chain uses TRBV4-1 with TRBJ2-7, with 7 bases aligning to TRBD1. CDR3 length equals 15 residues. J was trimmed by 3 bases and V by 1 base; bases with no gene match: 6. Germline lookup yields CDR1 MGHRA and CDR2 YSYEKL. This CDR3 is CASSQARDRIYEQYF. Here the CDR3 DNA reads TGCGCCAGCAGCCAAGCCCGGGACAGAATCTACGAGCAGTACTTC.

This clone was counted a single time. This sequence joins TRBV19 and TRBJ1-5; a weak D match, TRBD1 (5 bases). Between the trimmed V and J ends, which lost 2 bases and 4 bases, there was a span of 24 bases. The CDR3 runs 19 residues. Germline V gives CDR1 LNHDA, CDR2 SQIVND (reference sequence). The CDR3 spells CASSIRGIGQGVGNQPQHF. As DNA, the CDR3 is TGTGCCAGTAGTATAAGGGGAATTGGGCAGGGAGTAGGAAATCAGCCCCAGCATTTT. Variable domain in full (rest from reference TRBV19 and TRBJ1-5): DGGITQSPKYLFRKEGQNVTLSCEQNLNHDAMYWYRQDPGQGLRLIYYSQIVNDFQKGDIAEGYSVSREKKESFPLTVTSAQKNPTAFYLCASSIRGIGQGVGNQPQHFGDGTRLSIL.

CDR3 nucleotides: TGCGCCAGCAGCCTACCGGGACAGGGATTAGAGGGCTACACCTTC. Its protein is CASSLPGQGLEGYTF. V is TRBV5-1 and J is TRBJ1-2; 9 bases are shared with TRBD1. With 4 bases clipped from V and 8 bases from J, the junction kept 12 bases outside the gene matches. The CDR3 is 15 amino acids. Germline V CDR1 and CDR2: SGHRS, YFSETQ.

The chain has TRBV5-4 and TRBJ1-2; D remains unclear. Germline CDR1 and CDR2: SGHNT and YYREEE (reference sequence). The V end lost 4 bases, the J end lost 1 base, and 8 bases lay between the germline ends. The length of the CDR3 is 13 residues. The CDR3 here is CASSRAGNYGYTF. The DNA for the CDR3 is TGTGCCAGCAGCCGAGCGGGTAACTATGGCTACACCTTC.

The chain recombines TRBV6-1 with TRBJ1-6, with 7 bases that match TRBD1. CDR3 length: 17 residues. Germline assignment: CDR1 MNHNS and CDR2 SASEGT. The V gene end was trimmed by 2 bases and the J gene end by 6 bases; junction bases not matched to a gene: 10. CDR3 in amino acids: CASSEIGQGVSNSPLHF. CDR3 in DNA: TGTGCCAGCAGTGAAATTGGGCAGGGGGTGTCTAATTCACCCCTCCACTTT.

The chain carries TRBV6-5 and TRBJ1-1; D gene unclear. Trimming took 1 base from V and 5 from J, leaving 8 bases between them. Germline loops: CDR1 MNHEY, CDR2 SVGAGI. CDR3 length equals 13 residues. CDR3 DNA sequence: TGTGCCAGCAGTTACTTCGCTGGAACTGAAGCTTTCTTT. Encoded protein: CASSYFAGTEAFF.